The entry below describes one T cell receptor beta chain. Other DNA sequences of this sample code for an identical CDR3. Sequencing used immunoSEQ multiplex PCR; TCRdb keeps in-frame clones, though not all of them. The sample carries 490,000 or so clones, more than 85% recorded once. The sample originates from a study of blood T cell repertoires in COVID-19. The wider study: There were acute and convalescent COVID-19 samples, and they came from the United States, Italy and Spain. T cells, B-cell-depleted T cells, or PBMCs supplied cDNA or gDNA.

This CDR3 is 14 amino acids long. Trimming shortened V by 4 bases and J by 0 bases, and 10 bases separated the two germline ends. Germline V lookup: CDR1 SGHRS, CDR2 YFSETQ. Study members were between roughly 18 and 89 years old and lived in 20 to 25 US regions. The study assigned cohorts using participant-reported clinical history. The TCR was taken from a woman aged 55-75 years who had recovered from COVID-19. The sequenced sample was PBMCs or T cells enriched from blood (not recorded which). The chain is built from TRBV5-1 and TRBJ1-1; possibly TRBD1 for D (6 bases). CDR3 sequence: CASSLTGMNTEAFF. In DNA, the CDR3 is TGCGCCAGCAGCCTCACAGGGATGAACACTGAAGCTTTCTTT.